The 18 T cell receptor beta chains in this list originate from one sample, sequenced in a study of blood T cell repertoires in COVID-19. The protocol was immunoSEQ multiplex PCR, while the TCRdb copy is restricted to in-frame clones and leaves out a portion. The data hold about 220,000 clones, with 70% to 85% observed a single time. The sequenced material came from PBMCs or T cells enriched from blood (not recorded which). These TCRs come from an older woman who had recovered from COVID-19.

The chain joins TRBV6-2 or TRBV6-3 to TRBJ2-1; 7 bases are a match to TRBD2. CDR1 MNHEY and CDR2 SVGEGT come from the germline V gene. The CDR3 spans 15 residues. J lost 9 bases, V lost 0 bases, and 8 bases had no gene match. The CDR3 here is CASSYSNGGMGEQFF. The CDR3 DNA is TGTGCCAGCAGTTACTCGAACGGGGGGATGGGTGAGCAGTTCTTC.

The V gene is TRBV11-2, the J gene TRBJ2-3; 9 bases line up with TRBD1. Germline V gene lookup returns CDR1 SGHAT and CDR2 FQNNGV. The CDR3 extends over 15 amino acids. V lost 5 bases, J lost 1 base, and 4 bases stayed unmatched. The CDR3 loop reads CASSPGQGGTDTQYF. CDR3 coding DNA: TGTGCCAGCAGCCCGGGACAGGGCGGCACAGATACGCAGTATTTT.

This chain links TRBV27 with TRBJ2-7, with 15 positions matching TRBD2. V lost 4 bases to trimming and J lost 7 bases; unmatched junction nucleotides: 5. Germline CDR1 is MNHEY and CDR2 is SMNVEV (reference sequence). There are 15 residues in the CDR3. The CDR3 region has the DNA TGTGCCAGCAGTTCTGGACTAGCGGGGGGGCGGGAGCAGTACTTC. Translated: CASSSGLAGGREQYF.

The chain uses TRBV3-1 (or the pseudogene TRBV3-2) and TRBJ1-6; D ambiguous. The V end was cut by 4 bases, the J end by 9 bases, with 13 bases between. CDR3 size: 14 residues. The germline CDR1 and CDR2 sequences are LGHDT and YNNKEL (reference sequence). The CDR3 spells CASSLSRRGSPLHF. In nucleotides, the CDR3 is TGTGCCAGCAGCCTTTCACGGAGAGGTTCACCCCTCCACTTT.

The chain employs TRBV5-6 and TRBJ2-2; 8 bases are a match to TRBD1. The CDR3 has 16 residues. Germline values: CDR1 SGHDT, CDR2 YYEEEE. The trim removed 2 bases at V and 4 bases at J, leaving 7 bases unmatched. DNA for the CDR3: TGTGCCAGCAGCTTCTGGGTCAGGGGGCCCACCGGGGAGCTGTTTTTT. Translating it yields CASSFWVRGPTGELFF.

The chain is built from TRBV11-2 and TRBJ1-5; perhaps TRBD1 as D (5 bases). V was cut by 8 bases and J by 3 bases, with 11 bases left in between. The CDR3 has 13 residues. The germline V gene encodes CDR1 SGHAT and CDR2 FQNNGV. This CDR3 is CASQKGINQPQHF. CDR3 coding DNA: TGTGCCAGCCAGAAGGGGATCAATCAGCCCCAGCATTTT.

The gene calls are TRBV2 and TRBJ2-1; D unresolved. The V gene lost 4 bases and the J gene lost 8 bases, with 3 bases spanning the gap. This CDR3 is 10 amino acids long. Germline V CDR1 and CDR2: SNHLY, FYNNEI. As DNA, the CDR3 is TGTGCCAGCAGTGTCTATGAGCAGTTCTTC. This sequence encodes CASSVYEQFF.

The CDR3 loop is CASKVDRATDTQYF. CDR3 sequence (DNA): TGTGCCAGCAAGGTAGACAGGGCAACAGATACGCAGTATTTT. V and J are TRBV6-5 and TRBJ2-3; TRBD1 matches 7 bases. In germline, CDR1 is MNHEY, CDR2 SVGAGI. J gave up 3 bases and V 7 bases, and 7 bases lay outside the gene matches. The length of the CDR3 is 14 residues.

In nucleotides, the CDR3 is TGTGCCAGCAGCCAAGGGGGAGGAGACACTGAAGCTTTCTTT. Translated: CASSQGGGDTEAFF. The rearrangement joins TRBV4-2 to TRBJ1-1, with D unclear. The length of the CDR3 is 14 residues. The V and J ends lost 1 base and 3 bases respectively, with 9 bases between them. In germline, CDR1 is LGHNA, CDR2 YNFKEQ.

This rearrangement joins TRBV9 to TRBJ1-3; no firm D call. There are 14 residues in the CDR3. Germline CDR1 and CDR2: SGDLS and YYNGEE. Trimming shortened V by 0 bases and J by 8 bases, and 12 bases separated the two germline ends. The CDR3 DNA is TGTGCCAGCAGCGTAGTCCCAGATCCTGACACCATATATTTT. Protein sequence: CASSVVPDPDTIYF.

V gene TRBV29-1 combines with J gene TRBJ1-5, with a tentative D call TRBD1 (5 bases). Looked up from germline, CDR1 is SQVTM and CDR2 is ANQGSEA. CDR3 length equals 14 residues. The V gene lost 4 bases and the J gene lost 6 bases, with 16 bases spanning the gap. The CDR3 protein is CSVGDDRGGQPQHF. The CDR3 DNA sequence: TGCAGCGTTGGGGATGACAGAGGCGGTCAGCCCCAGCATTTT.

The chain recombines TRBV9 with TRBJ1-2, with 11 bases lining up with TRBD1. This CDR3 spans 15 amino acids. The V and J ends lost 0 bases and 6 bases, in that order; junction bases with no gene match: 4. Germline lookup yields CDR1 SGDLS and CDR2 YYNGEE. In nucleotides, the CDR3 is TGTGCCAGCAGCGTAGGGGGACAGGGGGTTCATGGCTACACCTTC. This gives the protein CASSVGGQGVHGYTF.

The chain recombines TRBV14 with TRBJ2-1, with a possible D match to TRBD2 (5 bases). This CDR3 is built from 18 residues. The germline CDR1 and CDR2 sequences are SGHDN and FVKESK. Trimming took 3 bases from V and 0 from J, leaving 18 bases between them. CDR3 region: CASSQSFFSGSSYNEQFF. The CDR3, as DNA: TGTGCCAGCAGCCAGTCTTTCTTCAGCGGCAGCTCCTACAATGAGCAGTTCTTC.

The chain joins TRBV6-1 to TRBJ1-5; 12 bases map to TRBD1. Germline CDR1 and CDR2: MNHNS and SASEGT. The V and J ends lost 0 bases and 2 bases, in that order; junction bases with no gene match: 5. The CDR3 spans 18 residues. CDR3 protein: CASSEAGQGAGGNQPQHF. Here the CDR3 DNA reads TGTGCCAGCAGTGAAGCGGGACAGGGGGCAGGAGGCAATCAGCCCCAGCATTTT.

This clone was counted a few times. The V and J genes are TRBV10-3 and TRBJ1-5, with 8 bases aligning to TRBD1. The V segment lost 4 bases and the J segment 6 bases; nucleotides outside the gene matches: 11. There are 16 residues in the CDR3. Germline loops: CDR1 ENHRY, CDR2 SYGVKD. CDR3 in DNA: TGTGCCATCAGTGGGCAGGGGGCGCAGAACGGTCAGCCCCAGCATTTT. It yields the protein CAISGQGAQNGQPQHF.

The genes are TRBV12-3 or TRBV12-4 and TRBJ2-5; 9 nucleotides match TRBD2. V shed 4 bases and J 3 bases; nucleotides not matched to a gene: 0. This CDR3 is built from 13 residues. The CDR3 spells CASSWTSEETQYF. The CDR3 DNA follows: TGTGCCAGCAGTTGGACTAGCGAAGAGACCCAGTACTTC.

The chain recombines TRBV27 with TRBJ1-6; 7 positions agree with TRBD1. CDR3 size: 16 residues. Per germline, CDR1 MNHEY and CDR2 SMNVEV (reference sequence). V gave up 4 bases and J gave up 4 bases; unmatched junction bases: 7. Here the CDR3 reads CASSSRDSFYNSPLHF. The CDR3 nucleotides read TGTGCCAGCAGTTCCAGGGACAGCTTTTATAATTCACCCCTCCACTTT.

This clone appeared a single time. The V call is TRBV19, the J call TRBJ2-7, with TRBD1 matching over 8 bases. The trim removed 3 bases at V and 7 bases at J, leaving 11 bases unmatched. The CDR3 has 15 amino acids. From germline, CDR1 is LNHDA and CDR2 SQIVND (reference sequence). DNA of the CDR3: TGTGCCAGTAGTATGTTGTCAGGGGGCACGAGGGAGCAGTACTTC. Protein: CASSMLSGGTREQYF.